This T cell receptor (beta chain) is from a study of blood T cell repertoires in COVID-19. Looking at the study overall: Italy, Spain and the United States were the sources of the convalescent and acute COVID-19 samples. T cells, B-cell-depleted T cells, or PBMCs provided the cDNA or gDNA that served as material.

Per the original methods: Nucleated cell number was recorded as an estimate derived from reference gene primer amplification. This table comes from immunoSEQ multiplex PCR, and its TCRdb copy is limited to in-frame clones, with some not included. The DNA gave D and trimming, while V, J and clone size come from that table. The repertoire holds fewer than 250,000 clones, with around four fifths as singletons. V shed 1 base, J shed 4 bases, and the junction held 6 bases outside the gene matches. This CDR3 has 16 amino acids. CDR1 is SGDLS and CDR2 is YYNGEE in the germline V gene. This sequence originates from a woman aged 45-65 years with acute or convalescent COVID-19. Specimen: peripheral blood. This rearrangement joins TRBV9 to TRBJ2-1, with 9 bases fitting TRBD2. CDR3: CASSVLAGSPYNEQFF. In nucleotides, the CDR3 is TGTGCCAGCAGCGTACTAGCGGGGAGTCCTTACAATGAGCAGTTCTTC.